The 20 T cell receptor beta chains reported below all come from one sample, sequenced in a study of Graves' ophthalmopathy and Graves' hyperthyroidism. The TCR beta CDR3 regions underwent amplification from RNA transcripts. First-round RT-PCR with HTBI primers preceded a second-round multiplex PCR. TCRdb re-called the multiplex PCR reads with MiXCR, one entry per CDR3 protein. The table lists approximately 1.2 million distinct CDR3 sequences, roughly two fifths of them singletons. The sample taken for sequencing was peripheral blood or thyroid tissue (not recorded which). These receptors were collected from an adult man with Graves' hyperthyroidism.

The chain couples TRBV10-3 to TRBJ2-5; D remains ambiguous. CDR3 length: 13 amino acids. Trimming took off 4 bases at V and 5 bases at J, with 11 bases between the two ends. Germline V gene data show CDR1 as ENHRY and CDR2 as SYGVKD. The CDR3 sequence is CAISAHSRETQYF. CDR3 in DNA: TGTGCCATCAGTGCGCACTCCCGGGAGACCCAGTACTTC.

Turning to this clonotype: This may stem from a read error, because a much larger clone lies one nucleotide away. V gene TRBV10-3 combines with J gene TRBJ2-7, with D perhaps given as TRBD1 or TRBD2 (6 bases each). Germline V CDR1 and CDR2: ENHRY, SYGVKD. The CDR3 is 12 amino acids. This CDR3 is CTISREGGLQYF. The CDR3 region has the DNA TGTACCATCAGCAGGGAAGGGGGGTTGCAGTACTTC.

For this clonotype: A read error is possible here, since a much larger clone lies one base away. This chain links TRBV20-1 with TRBJ1-1; no clear D. The CDR3 is made up of 12 amino acids. Germline V gives CDR1 DFQATT, CDR2 SNEGSKA (reference sequence). The CDR3 nucleotides are TGCGGTGCTAGAGCGCGGGGCACTGAAGCTTTCTTT. This translates into CGARARGTEAFF.

The V and J genes are TRBV7-6 and TRBJ1-6, with a weak D call TRBD1 (6 bases). With 5 bases removed from V and 5 bases from J, the gap between germline ends came to 19 bases. Germline loops: CDR1 SGHVS, CDR2 FNYEAQ. The CDR3 is made up of 17 amino acids. This chain's CDR3 is CASSVLQGPPNNSPLHF. CDR3 sequence (DNA): TGTGCCAGCAGCGTCCTCCAGGGGCCCCCTAATAATTCACCCCTCCACTTT.

This clonotype was counted at least ten times. The junction departs from the called germline gene at one end, perhaps through a read error. The CDR3, as DNA: TGTGCCGGCAGCCAGGGGGAGACCCAGTACTTC. Amino acids: CAGSQGETQYF. This chain links TRBV7-2 with TRBJ2-5; tentatively, D is TRBD1 (6 bases). The CDR3 is 11 residues long. The V gene's germline CDR1 is SGHTA and CDR2 FQGNSA.

V and J are TRBV15 and TRBJ2-7; TRBD1 matches at 8 bases. The CDR3 extends over 14 amino acids. With V trimmed by 5 bases and J by 5 bases, 8 bases remained unmatched. Germline values: CDR1 LNHNV, CDR2 YYDKDF (reference sequence). In nucleotides, the CDR3 is TGTGCCACCAGCCACACCAGGGGGCAGAACGAGCAGTACTTC. Translated: CATSHTRGQNEQYF. Using reference TRBV15 and TRBJ2-7 for the parts outside the CDR3, the full variable domain is DAMVIQNPRYQVTQFGKPVTLSCSQTLNHNVMYWYQQKSSQAPKLLFHYYDKDFNNEADTPDNFQSRRPNTSFCFLDIRSPGLGDTAMYLCATSHTRGQNEQYFGPGTRLTVT.

This clonotype was recorded at least ten times. The chain's CDR3 is CASSPAWETQYF. In DNA, the CDR3 is TGTGCCAGCAGCCCCGCATGGGAGACCCAGTACTTC. The genes are TRBV7-2 and TRBJ2-5; D not certain. The CDR3 is 12 amino acids. Germline V gene sequence: CDR1 SGHTA, CDR2 FQGNSA. Deletions cut 5 bases from V and 5 bases from J, with 9 bases between. The full variable domain, rest sourced from reference TRBV7-2 and TRBJ2-5, is GAGVSQSPSNKVTEKGKDVELRCDPISGHTALYWYRQSLGQGLEFLIYFQGNSAPDKSGLPSDRFSAERTGGSVSTLTIQRTQQEDSAVYLCASSPAWETQYFGPGTRLLVL.

The rearrangement uses TRBV10-3 and TRBJ2-7; D may correspond to TRBD1 or TRBD2 (5 bases each). The CDR3 spans 16 residues. V was clipped by 2 bases and J by 6 bases, with 20 bases between them. The germline V gene encodes CDR1 ENHRY and CDR2 SYGVKD. CDR3 sequence reads: CAISEPRGKGSFEQYF. In nucleotides, the CDR3 is TGTGCCATCAGTGAGCCCCGGGGCAAGGGGAGCTTCGAGCAGTACTTC.

The gene calls are TRBV4-3 and TRBJ1-2; D may be TRBD1 (6 bases). Trimming left V 0 bases short and J 11 bases short, with 19 bases between. Germline values: CDR1 LGHNA, CDR2 YSLEER. The CDR3 has 15 amino acids. In DNA form, the CDR3 reads TGCGCCAGCAGCCAAGAGACCGGGACATCAGGTGGATACACCTTC. This sequence encodes CASSQETGTSGGYTF.

This clonotype was observed a few times. The J gene is TRBJ2-7, the V gene TRBV14; D gene ambiguous. The germline CDR1 and CDR2 sequences are SGHDN and FVKESK. The CDR3 consists of 15 residues. V was pared by 4 bases and J by 3 bases, with 16 bases between. CDR3 DNA sequence: TGTGCCAGCAGCCCTCTAACAGCTAAAATCTACGAGCAGTACTTC. This sequence encodes CASSPLTAKIYEQYF. The full variable domain, its missing parts supplied by reference TRBV14 and TRBJ2-7, is EAGVTQFPSHSVIEKGQTVTLRCDPISGHDNLYWYRRVMGKEIKFLLHFVKESKQDESGMPNNRFLAERTGGTYSTLKVQPAELEDSGVYFCASSPLTAKIYEQYFGPGTRLTVT.

In this sample, this clonotype turned up many times. V gene TRBV9 combines with J gene TRBJ2-2; TRBD1 is a possible D gene (6 bases). CDR1 and CDR2 (germline): SGDLS, YYNGEE. V shed 0 bases and J shed 2 bases, with 11 bases lying between them. This CDR3 contains 16 residues. CDR3 in DNA: TGTGCCAGCAGCGTAGAAGGACAGCCTAACACCGGGGAGCTGTTTTTT. Translation gives CASSVEGQPNTGELFF.

This clonotype has a handful of counts. This chain connects TRBV19 to TRBJ2-2, with 8 positions matching TRBD1. J gave up 7 bases and V 4 bases, and 8 bases lay outside the gene matches. Germline CDR1 and CDR2: LNHDA and SQIVND (reference sequence). The CDR3 consists of 15 residues. The DNA for the CDR3 is TGTGCCAGTAGTACGACAGGGGACGCCATCGGGGAGCTGTTTTTT. Its protein is CASSTTGDAIGELFF.

This clonotype was seen ten or more times. The chain links TRBV6-5 to TRBJ1-6; D is unresolved. The V gene's germline CDR1 is MNHEY and CDR2 SVGAGI. Deletions cut 5 bases from V and 2 bases from J, with 7 bases between. The CDR3 is made up of 14 amino acids. The CDR3 sequence: CASSESPYNSPLHF. CDR3 coding DNA: TGTGCCAGCAGTGAATCCCCCTATAATTCACCCCTCCACTTT.

This clonotype was detected a few times. V and J are TRBV24-1 and TRBJ2-5; 10 positions agree with TRBD2. This CDR3 region has 16 residues. Germline CDR1 KGHDR, CDR2 SFDVKD. The ends lost 3 bases at V and 5 bases at J; junction bases unmatched: 8. CDR3 in amino acids: CATSDPLAGAMETQYF. The DNA for the CDR3 is TGTGCCACCAGTGATCCCCTAGCGGGAGCGATGGAGACCCAGTACTTC.

This chain joins TRBV28 and TRBJ1-6; TRBD1 matches 10 bases. V trimming: 10 bases; J trimming: 6 bases; junction bases outside the gene matches: 6. CDR1 and CDR2 from the germline V gene are MDHEN and SYDVKM. This CDR3 comprises 14 residues. The CDR3 region is CATIGTGVNSPLHF. Here the CDR3 DNA reads TGTGCCACCATTGGGACAGGGGTTAATTCACCCCTCCACTTT. Variable domain in full (rest from reference TRBV28 and TRBJ1-6): DVKVTQSSRYLVKRTGEKVFLECVQDMDHENMFWYRQDPGLGLRLIYFSYDVKMKEKGDIPEGYSVSREKKERFSLILESASTNQTSMYLCATIGTGVNSPLHFGNGTRLTVT.

The table lists this clonotype with many counts. The rearrangement uses TRBV25-1 and TRBJ2-7, with a possible D match to TRBD2 (6 bases). Looked up from germline, CDR1 is MGHDK and CDR2 is SYGVNS. The CDR3 is 14 residues long. The germline V and J ends were trimmed by 4 bases and 3 bases, with 13 bases remaining between them. The CDR3 sequence is CASSGRGLIYEQYF. DNA for the CDR3: TGTGCCAGCAGTGGGAGGGGTTTAATCTACGAGCAGTACTTC.

The chain is built from TRBV29-1 and TRBJ1-2; 9 bases are shared with TRBD1. There are 16 residues in the CDR3. Germline CDR1 is SQVTM and CDR2 is ANQGSEA. The junction had 17 bases not matched to a gene; V was cut back by 7 bases and J by 5 bases. The CDR3 bases are TGCAGCGCAAGCGGAGGGACAGGGCTTATTAATTATGGCTACACCTTC. Translation gives CSASGGTGLINYGYTF.

There are many counts of this clonotype. The chain uses TRBV2 and TRBJ2-5; 12 positions agree with TRBD2. The germline gives CDR1 SNHLY, CDR2 FYNNEI. The CDR3 loop spans 15 amino acids. After removal of 4 bases from V and 5 bases from J, the junction contained 5 bases not matched to a gene. The CDR3 loop is CASSGLAGERETQYF. The CDR3 DNA is TGTGCCAGCAGTGGACTAGCGGGGGAGAGGGAGACCCAGTACTTC. Full variable domain (outside the CDR3, taken from reference TRBV2 and TRBJ2-5): EPEVTQTPSHQVTQMGQEVILRCVPISNHLYFYWYRQILGQKVEFLVSFYNNEISEKSEIFDDQFSVERPDGSNFTLKIRSTKLEDSAMYFCASSGLAGERETQYFGPGTRLLVL.

The chain has TRBV7-2 and TRBJ2-7, with 12 bases lining up with TRBD2. Losses at the gene ends were 5 bases for V and 7 bases for J; bases not matched to a gene: 9. The CDR3 extends over 15 amino acids. Germline V gives CDR1 SGHTA, CDR2 FQGNSA. CDR3 DNA: TGTGCCAGCAGCCGTCGACTAGCGGGAGCGGGGGAGCAGTACTTC. Protein: CASSRRLAGAGEQYF.

Ten or more counts support this clonotype. The junction departs from the called germline gene at one end, perhaps through a read error. V gene TRBV10-2 combines with J gene TRBJ2-7, with D tentatively TRBD2 (5 bases). The CDR3 consists of 13 residues. CDR1 and CDR2 (germline): WSHSY, SAAADI. The CDR3 DNA reads as TGTGCCAGCACCGAGACGGGATCCTACGAGCAGTACTTC. Translating gives CASTETGSYEQYF.